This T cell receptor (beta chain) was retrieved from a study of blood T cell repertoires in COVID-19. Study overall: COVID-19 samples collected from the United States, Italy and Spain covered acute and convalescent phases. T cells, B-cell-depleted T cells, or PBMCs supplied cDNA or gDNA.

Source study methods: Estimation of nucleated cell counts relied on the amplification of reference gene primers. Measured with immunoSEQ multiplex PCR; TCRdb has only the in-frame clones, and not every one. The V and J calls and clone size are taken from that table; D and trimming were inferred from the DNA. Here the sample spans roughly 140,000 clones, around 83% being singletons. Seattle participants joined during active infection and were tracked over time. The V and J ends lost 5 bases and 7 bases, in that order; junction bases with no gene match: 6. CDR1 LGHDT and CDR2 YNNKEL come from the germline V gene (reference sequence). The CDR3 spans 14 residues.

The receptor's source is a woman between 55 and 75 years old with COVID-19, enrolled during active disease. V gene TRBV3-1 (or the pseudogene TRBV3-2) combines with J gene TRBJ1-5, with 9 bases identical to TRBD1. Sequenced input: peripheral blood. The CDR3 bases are TGTGCCAGCAGCTCCGGGACAGGGAACCAGCCCCAGCATTTT. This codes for CASSSGTGNQPQHF.